These T cell receptor beta chains were read from a single sample in a study of T cells in Graves' hyperthyroidism and ophthalmopathy. In TCRdb, the multiplex PCR reads were re-called with MiXCR into one record per CDR3 protein. The table includes about 290,000 distinct CDR3 sequences, about an eighth detected once. Sequenced: blood. All receptors come from a woman in her twenties or thirties with Graves' hyperthyroidism that later progressed to Graves' ophthalmopathy. Each CDR3 is given with its conserved first and last residue. A D gene is named only where the DNA matches it firmly. Clone size is stated in some rows and not others, as once, few, many or a class when expanded.

abundance	d_gene	v_gene	j_gene	CDR3nt	CDR3aa
few	.	TRBV5-4	TRBJ2-5	TGTGCCAGCAGCGAGGCCGGACTCAGCCAAGAGACCCAGTACTTC	CASSEAGLSQETQYF
many	TRBD2	TRBV18	TRBJ2-3	TGTGCCAGCTCACCATCGGGGACGGGAGGACTCGGCACAGATACGCAGTATTTT	CASSPSGTGGLGTDTQYF
.	TRBD2	TRBV7-6	TRBJ2-3	TGTGCCAGCAGCTTTCCGGGACTAGCGGAAGACTCTAGCACAGATACGCAGTATTTT	CASSFPGLAEDSSTDTQYF
many	.	TRBV5-1	TRBJ1-1	TGCGCCAGCAGCCCGGGACTTCTAAGACTAAACACTGAAGCTTTCTTT	CASSPGLLRLNTEAFF
.	TRBD1	TRBV20-1	TRBJ2-5	TGCAGTGCTAGTAGTGCCAGCAGTTTGGCAGACAGGGCCGAGACCCAGTACTTC	CSASSASSLADRAETQYF
many	TRBD2	TRBV12-3/TRBV12-4	TRBJ2-3	TGTGCCAGCAGTCGGGAGGGCCGAGGCACAGATACGCAGTATTTT	CASSREGRGTDTQYF
many	.	TRBV6-5	TRBJ1-3	TGTGCCAGCAGTTACAATGGGCCAGGGACTCCTGGAAACACCATATATTTT	CASSYNGPGTPGNTIYF
many	.	TRBV27	TRBJ1-4	TGTGCCAGCAGGCCTGGGGCCTATGAAAAACTGTTTTTT	CASRPGAYEKLFF
many	TRBD2	TRBV27	TRBJ2-7	TGTGCCAGCAGACTAATTAGCGGGAGTGGGTACGAGCAGTACTTC	CASRLISGSGYEQYF
few	.	TRBV20-1	TRBJ1-4	TGCAGTGCAGGGACCCTCTCAACTAATGAAAAACTGTTTTTT	CSAGTLSTNEKLFF
many	.	TRBV12-3/TRBV12-4	TRBJ1-1	TGTGCCAGCAGTCCGATCCGACAGAACACTGAAGCTTTCTTT	CASSPIRQNTEAFF